This entry lists 22 T cell receptor beta chains sequenced from one sample in a study of cytomegalovirus exposure and HLA in healthy donors. The table came from immunoSEQ multiplex PCR; TCRdb's copy has only in-frame clones and leaves some out. The table shows about 120,000 clones, with about 90% occurring only once. Input material: PBMCs. These TCRs come from a woman between 18 and 29 years old in good health and CMV-seronegative.

V gene TRBV6-5 combines with J gene TRBJ2-7; 7 bases line up with TRBD1. Germline V lookup: CDR1 MNHEY, CDR2 SVGAGI. The CDR3 loop spans 15 amino acids. The V gene end was trimmed by 2 bases and the J gene end by 7 bases; junction bases not matched to a gene: 11. In DNA form, the CDR3 reads TGTGCCAGCAGTTACGGGGGTACAGGGGACGGGGAGCAGTACTTC. It encodes CASSYGGTGDGEQYF.

The chain uses TRBV5-1 and TRBJ2-7, with 9 bases matching TRBD2. Germline trimming cut 0 bases from V and 2 bases from J; bases unmatched to any gene: 9. Germline V gives CDR1 SGHRS, CDR2 YFSETQ. There are 17 residues in the CDR3. The CDR3 is CASSLAGGLANPYEQYF. The CDR3 DNA reads as TGCGCCAGCAGCTTGGCAGGTGGACTAGCGAACCCCTACGAGCAGTACTTC.

The chain has TRBV2 and TRBJ1-4; TRBD1 matches 8 bases. Looked up from germline, CDR1 is SNHLY and CDR2 is FYNNEI. The CDR3 consists of 14 residues. V was clipped by 8 bases and J by 5 bases; unmatched bases: 7. The CDR3 DNA sequence: TGTGCCAGCCGACAGGGGCAGGACAATGAAAAACTGTTTTTT. Translated: CASRQGQDNEKLFF. The variable domain in full, completed from reference TRBV2 and TRBJ1-4, reads EPEVTQTPSHQVTQMGQEVILRCVPISNHLYFYWYRQILGQKVEFLVSFYNNEISEKSEIFDDQFSVERPDGSNFTLKIRSTKLEDSAMYFCASRQGQDNEKLFFGSGTQLSVL.

The chain employs TRBV18 and TRBJ2-2, with D possibly matching TRBD1 (5 bases). V lost 1 base and J 0 bases, leaving 9 bases between the germline ends. The CDR3 is 16 residues long. Germline CDR1 KGHSH, CDR2 LQKENI. CDR3 nucleotide sequence: TGTGCCAGCTCACCACAGGGGATTTCGAACACCGGGGAGCTGTTTTTT. Protein product: CASSPQGISNTGELFF.

V usage is TRBV2 and J usage is TRBJ1-5; D remains ambiguous. Trimming took off 5 bases at V and 8 bases at J, with 10 bases between the two ends. Germline lookup yields CDR1 SNHLY and CDR2 FYNNEI. This CDR3 has 12 residues. For the CDR3, the DNA is TGTGCCAGCAGTTTCTCGGAGGAGCCCCAGCATTTT. Translating gives CASSFSEEPQHF.

The CDR3 DNA follows: TGTGCCATCAGTGGCCTGGGACAGGCCTACGAGCAGTACTTC. Translation: CAISGLGQAYEQYF. V usage is TRBV10-3 and J usage is TRBJ2-7; 8 bases are a match to TRBD1. The germline CDR1 and CDR2 sequences are ENHRY and SYGVKD. With 4 bases clipped from V and 2 bases from J, the junction kept 4 bases outside the gene matches. The CDR3 contains 14 residues.

J is TRBJ2-1 and V is TRBV7-6, with D possibly matching TRBD2 (5 bases). The V gene lost 4 bases and the J gene lost 9 bases, with 13 bases spanning the gap. Germline V gives CDR1 SGHVS, CDR2 FNYEAQ. The CDR3 runs 13 residues. The CDR3 here is CASSYDLASEQFF. CDR3 sequence (DNA): TGTGCCAGCAGCTACGACCTAGCCAGTGAGCAGTTCTTC.

The chain combines TRBV27 with TRBJ1-1; TRBD1 might be the D (6 bases). The CDR3 runs 15 residues. Deletions cut 5 bases from V and 0 bases from J, with 13 bases between. The germline V gene has CDR1 MNHEY and CDR2 SMNVEV (reference sequence). This CDR3 is CASSLGQTMNTEAFF. The DNA of the CDR3 is TGTGCCAGCAGTCTCGGACAGACCATGAACACTGAAGCTTTCTTT.

The J gene is TRBJ2-1, the V gene TRBV2; 7 bases match TRBD1. The germline V gene has CDR1 SNHLY and CDR2 FYNNEI. This CDR3 spans 15 amino acids. Losses at the gene ends were 8 bases for V and 7 bases for J; bases not matched to a gene: 14. CDR3: CASPLTHETGNEQFF. The CDR3 DNA reads TGTGCCAGCCCCTTAACGCACGAGACAGGGAATGAGCAGTTCTTC. Full variable domain (missing parts from reference TRBV2 and TRBJ2-1): EPEVTQTPSHQVTQMGQEVILRCVPISNHLYFYWYRQILGQKVEFLVSFYNNEISEKSEIFDDQFSVERPDGSNFTLKIRSTKLEDSAMYFCASPLTHETGNEQFFGPGTRLTVL.

V is TRBV4-1 and J is TRBJ2-7; TRBD1 is a possible D gene (5 bases). Trimming removed 3 bases at V and 0 bases at J, with 18 bases between. This CDR3 comprises 17 residues. CDR1 MGHRA and CDR2 YSYEKL come from the germline V gene. CDR3: CASSQPWSNRSSYEQYF. The CDR3 coding sequence is TGCGCCAGCAGCCAGCCATGGTCTAACAGGAGCTCCTACGAGCAGTACTTC.

Only one count was recorded for this clone. J is TRBJ1-2 and V is TRBV6-5, with 8 bases that match TRBD1. Germline V gene data show CDR1 as MNHEY and CDR2 as SVGAGI. CDR3 length: 15 residues. The V and J ends lost 5 bases and 4 bases, in that order; junction bases with no gene match: 9. The CDR3 bases are TGTGCCAGCAGTCAGGGAGGACAGGGCTTCTATGGCTACACCTTC. Translation gives CASSQGGQGFYGYTF.

The chain is built from TRBV5-1 and TRBJ2-1, with D perhaps TRBD2 (5 bases). Looked up from germline, CDR1 is SGHRS and CDR2 is YFSETQ. Deletions cut 3 bases from V and 7 bases from J, with 11 bases between. This CDR3 comprises 13 residues. The DNA of the CDR3 is TGCGCCAGCAGCTGGACCCCGGGAAATGAGCAGTTCTTC. Translation gives CASSWTPGNEQFF.

This sequence joins TRBV5-4 and TRBJ2-1; 9 positions match TRBD2. V was clipped by 0 bases and J by 0 bases; unmatched bases: 7. Germline V gene lookup returns CDR1 SGHNT and CDR2 YYREEE (reference sequence). CDR3 size: 18 residues. CDR3 bases: TGTGCCAGCAGCTTGGGTCTAGCGGGGCTAAGCTCCTACAATGAGCAGTTCTTC. Encoded protein: CASSLGLAGLSSYNEQFF.

The gene calls are TRBV28 and TRBJ1-1, with D perhaps TRBD1 (5 bases). Germline V CDR1 and CDR2: MDHEN, SYDVKM. CDR3 size: 14 residues. V lost 6 bases, J lost 1 base, and 12 bases lay in between. Here the CDR3 DNA reads TGTGCCAGCAGCTGGGAGGGGCCGAACACTGAAGCTTTCTTT. Its protein product is CASSWEGPNTEAFF.

The chain recombines TRBV18 with TRBJ1-5; perhaps TRBD1 as D (6 bases). Trimming shortened V by 5 bases and J by 6 bases, and 14 bases separated the two germline ends. Germline V gives CDR1 KGHSH, CDR2 LQKENI. The CDR3 sequence is 14 residues long. CDR3 sequence reads: CASSAQGQGQPQHF. The CDR3 nucleotides read TGTGCCAGCTCAGCTCAGGGGCAGGGTCAGCCCCAGCATTTT.

This chain links TRBV5-1 with TRBJ2-1; no reliable D call. CDR1 SGHRS and CDR2 YFSETQ come from the germline V gene. V lost 0 bases, J lost 1 base, and 8 bases lay in between. This CDR3 is built from 15 residues. The CDR3: CASSLAGDSYNEQFF. The CDR3 nucleotides are TGCGCCAGCAGCTTGGCCGGTGATTCCTACAATGAGCAGTTCTTC.

With respect to this clone: At one end, the junction sequence differs from germline, possibly due to a read error. The rearrangement uses TRBV29-1 and TRBJ2-6, with D unclear. CDR3 length: 13 residues. The V gene's germline CDR1 is SQVTM and CDR2 ANQGSEA. CDR3 sequence: CSAETSGANVLTF. The CDR3 DNA follows: TGCAGCGCTGAAACTTCTGGGGCCAACGTCCTGACTTTC.

The V call is TRBV6-1, the J call TRBJ1-5, with 11 bases lining up with TRBD1. There are 17 residues in the CDR3. Germline V gene lookup returns CDR1 MNHNS and CDR2 SASEGT. After removal of 3 bases from V and 5 bases from J, the junction contained 9 bases not matched to a gene. The CDR3 bases are TGTGCCAGCAGTGAGAGGACAGGGGGCGCGAGCTATCAGCCCCAGCATTTT. It is translated as CASSERTGGASYQPQHF.

This sequence joins TRBV4-2 and TRBJ2-3, with 13 bases lining up with TRBD2. V trimming: 0 bases; J trimming: 0 bases; junction bases outside the gene matches: 6. This CDR3 spans 19 amino acids. Germline CDR1 is LGHNA and CDR2 is YNFKEQ. CDR3 sequence (DNA): TGTGCCAGCAGCCAAGAAGGGACTAGCGGGACCAGAAGCACAGATACGCAGTATTTT. As protein: CASSQEGTSGTRSTDTQYF.

This sequence joins TRBV11-3 and TRBJ2-7; 9 bases are shared with TRBD2. CDR1 SGHNT and CDR2 YENEEA come from the germline V gene. The CDR3 runs 17 residues. V gave up 2 bases and J gave up 5 bases; unmatched junction bases: 13. In DNA form, the CDR3 reads TGTGCCAGCAGCTTAAGGGGGCAGGGGACTAGCTTCCACGAGCAGTACTTC. It yields the protein CASSLRGQGTSFHEQYF.

This rearrangement joins TRBV4-3 to TRBJ2-7; TRBD2 agrees at 11 bases. The germline V gene encodes CDR1 LGHNA and CDR2 YSLEER. After removal of 0 bases from V and 2 bases from J, the junction contained 9 bases not matched to a gene. This CDR3 has 18 residues. In nucleotides, the CDR3 is TGCGCCAGCAGCCAAGATAGGCTAGCGGGAGGACCTCCCTACGAGCAGTACTTC. This translates into CASSQDRLAGGPPYEQYF.

This chain links TRBV18 with TRBJ1-1; D gene unclear. Trimming removed 8 bases from V and 4 bases from J, with 17 bases in between. The CDR3 is 14 amino acids. The V gene's germline CDR1 is KGHSH and CDR2 LQKENI. The CDR3 loop reads CASDPGLGLTEAFF. The CDR3 DNA is TGTGCCAGCGATCCGGGGTTGGGTCTCACTGAAGCTTTCTTT.